This passage covers 27 T cell receptor beta chains from one sample sequenced in a study of T cell clonality in common variable immunodeficiency. Using immunoSEQ multiplex PCR, the repertoire was profiled, and TCRdb retains in-frame clones only, with some absent. The sample shows tens of thousands of clones, no singletons; the ten largest hold more than 1.2%. The specimen sequenced was peripheral blood mononuclear cells. The receptors derive from a person aged 18-69 years in good health.

In regard to this clone: This may arise from a read error, as a much more abundant clone is one base away. The CDR3 end is not reached by the read, which stops 3 residues before it; the germline J gene fills it in. The chain has TRBV19 and TRBJ2-3; the match to TRBD1 covers 8 bases. Germline values: CDR1 LNHDA, CDR2 SQIVND (reference sequence). The CDR3 spans 16 residues. CDR3 DNA, as far as it was read: TGTGCCAGTGTGCCTTCTGGACAGGGTGAAAATCAGCCG. This translates into CASVPSGQGENQP. The entire CDR3 protein reads CASVPSGQGENQPQYF. Based on the CDR3 plus reference TRBV19 and TRBJ2-3, the full variable domain is DGGITQSPKYLFRKEGQNVTLSCEQNLNHDAMYWYRQDPGQGLRLIYYSQIVNDFQKGDIAEGYSVSREKKESFPLTVTSAQKNPTAFYLCASVPSGQGENQPQYFGPGTRLTVL.

With respect to this clone: The read gets to within 3 residues of the CDR3 end, and the germline J gene fills in the rest. V and J are TRBV20-1 and TRBJ2-5; the match to TRBD2 covers 8 bases. Germline CDR1 reads DFQATT; CDR2 reads SNEGSKA (reference sequence). This CDR3 region has 16 residues. The CDR3 loop reads CSARGPIAGSTDTQYF. The sequenced CDR3 bases are TGCAGTGCTAGAGGCCCTATAGCGGGATCCACAGATACC.

This clone was observed many times. CDR3 DNA, as far as it was read: TGCAGTGCCTTAACAGGACAGAACAATCAGCCC. Its protein is CSALTGQNNQP. The entire CDR3 protein reads CSALTGQNNQPQHF. This sequence joins TRBV20-1 and TRBJ1-5, with D possibly TRBD1 on 6 matching bases. The read finishes 3 residues shy of the CDR3 end, and the germline J gene is used to complete it. Germline CDR1 DFQATT, CDR2 SNEGSKA (reference sequence). The CDR3 totals 14 residues. V shed 6 bases and J shed 3 bases, with 15 bases lying between them.

The sample holds many counts of this clone. The CDR3 extends 3 residues past the end of the read, so its final part is completed from the germline J gene. The chain links TRBV20-1 to TRBJ2-1; TRBD2 aligns across 12 bases. Germline trimming cut 5 bases from V and 7 bases from J; bases unmatched to any gene: 6. The CDR3 extends over 14 amino acids. Germline V gives CDR1 DFQATT, CDR2 SNEGSKA (reference sequence). CDR3 loop: CSAGRLAGVNEQFF. The CDR3 bases that were read are TGCAGTGCTGGAAGACTAGCGGGAGTTAATGAG.

About this clone: A read error may be the cause here, since a much bigger clone is one base away. The DNA ends 3 residues before the CDR3 does, and the rest of the CDR3 is filled in from the germline J gene. The V call is TRBV7-3, the J call TRBJ2-1, with D unclear. Germline V lookup: CDR1 SGHTA, CDR2 FQGTGA. There are 13 residues in the CDR3. CDR3 bases read: TGTTCCAGCAGCTCTAAAGCCTACAATGAG. Protein: CSSSSKAYNE. The entire CDR3 protein reads CSSSSKAYNEQFF. Full variable domain (outside the CDR3, taken from reference TRBV7-3 and TRBJ2-1): GAGVSQTPSNKVTEKGKYVELRCDPISGHTALYWYRQSLGQGPEFLIYFQGTGAADDSGLPNDRFFAVRPEGSVSTLKIQRTERGDSAVYLCSSSSKAYNEQFFGPGTRLTVL.

This clone was counted ten times or more. With the read ending 3 residues before the CDR3 end, the germline J gene is used to fill in that end. The J gene is TRBJ2-7, the V gene TRBV7-9; 11 bases fit TRBD2. The germline CDR1 and CDR2 sequences are SEHNR and FQNEAQ (reference sequence). The CDR3 is 14 amino acids. With V trimmed by 10 bases and J by 2 bases, 7 bases remained unmatched. The sequenced part of the CDR3 DNA is TGTGCCATAATTTTAGCGGGAGGGCCCTACGAG. Its protein is CAIILAGGPYE. The CDR3 in its entirety is CAIILAGGPYEQYF.

Many counts were recorded for this clone. The read gets to within 3 residues of the CDR3 end, and the germline J gene fills in the rest. V is TRBV5-1 and J is TRBJ2-3; 13 bases agree with TRBD2. Unmatched junction bases numbered 6, after V lost 4 bases and J lost 4 bases. The CDR3 runs to 16 residues. Per germline, CDR1 SGHRS and CDR2 YFSETQ. The covered CDR3 bases are TGCGCCAGCAGCCTAGGACTAGCGGGAGTGGCAGATACG. It is translated as CASSLGLAGVADT. The entire CDR3 protein is CASSLGLAGVADTQYF.

This clone was recorded at least ten times. The CDR3 end lies 3 residues beyond the end of the read and is filled in from the germline J gene. The chain uses TRBV5-1 and TRBJ1-2; D is unresolved. Trimming cost V 0 bases and J 2 bases, with 8 bases left between them. The CDR3 length is 14 residues. Germline values: CDR1 SGHRS, CDR2 YFSETQ. The CDR3 reads CASSLEGFNYGYTF. The sequenced part of the CDR3 DNA is TGCGCCAGCAGCTTGGAAGGTTTCAACTATGGC.

The table lists this clone with many counts. CDR3 residues: CASSYSYEQYF. The CDR3 bases that were read are TGTGCCAGCAGTTACTCCTACGAG. V is TRBV2 and J is TRBJ2-7; the D is unclear. The CDR3 goes on 3 residues after the read ends, and that part is filled in from the germline J gene. Trimming took 5 bases from V and 0 from J, leaving 2 bases between them. Germline CDR1 SNHLY, CDR2 FYNNEI. This CDR3 region has 11 residues.

This clone was seen ten or more times. The read comes to an end 3 residues before the CDR3 does, leaving the germline J gene to fill in the end. This chain links TRBV6-2 or TRBV6-3 with TRBJ2-7; 10 nucleotides align to TRBD2. The CDR3 sequence is 13 residues long. CDR1 and CDR2 from the germline V gene are MNHEY and SVGEGT. Trimming removed 8 bases from V and 4 bases from J; junction bases left unmatched: 5. The sequenced part of the CDR3 DNA is TGTGCCAGCTTTATAGCGGGAGGTTACGAG. It is translated as CASFIAGGYE. The complete CDR3 sequence is CASFIAGGYEQYF.

This clone has a handful of counts. CDR3 loop: CAWSPLAGVSYNDYTF. The CDR3 bases that were read are TGTGCCTGGAGTCCGCTAGCGGGAGTTTCCTACAATGAC. The chain couples TRBV30 to TRBJ1-2; D is unclear. The CDR3 end falls 3 residues outside the read, so it is completed with the germline J gene. Germline V gene lookup returns CDR1 GTSNPN and CDR2 SVGIG (reference sequence). This CDR3 is built from 16 residues. Supplemented by reference TRBV30 and TRBJ1-2, the full variable domain reads SQTIHQWPATLVQPVGSPLSLECTVEGTSNPNLYWYRQAAGRGLQLLFYSVGIGQISSEVPQNLSASRPQDRQFILSSKKLLLSDSGFYLCAWSPLAGVSYNDYTFGSGTRLTVV.

This clone was counted at least ten times. The part of the CDR3 DNA that was read is TGTGCCAGCTCACCAAACAGGGTACACAGAGGCACAGATACG. It specifies CASSPNRVHRGTDT. The whole CDR3 sequence is CASSPNRVHRGTDTQYF. The rearrangement links TRBV18 to TRBJ2-3; tentatively, D is TRBD1 (6 bases). With the read ending 3 residues before the CDR3 end, the germline J gene is used to fill in that end. Looked up from germline, CDR1 is KGHSH and CDR2 is LQKENI. CDR3 length: 17 residues. V was cut by 2 bases and J by 1 base, with 16 bases left in between. The full variable domain, rest sourced from reference TRBV18 and TRBJ2-3, is NAGVMQNPRHLVRRRGQEARLRCSPMKGHSHVYWYRQLPEEGLKFMVYLQKENIIDESGMPKERFSAEFPKEGPSILRIQQVVRGDSAAYFCASSPNRVHRGTDTQYFGPGTRLTVL.

This clone was observed many times. The observed sequence ends 3 residues before the CDR3 terminus, with the missing tail filled in from the germline J gene. The gene calls are TRBV28 and TRBJ1-2; 9 nucleotides line up with TRBD1. The length of the CDR3 is 13 residues. Germline CDR1 reads MDHEN; CDR2 reads SYDVKM. V gave up 9 bases and J gave up 4 bases; unmatched junction bases: 6. The CDR3 DNA, read in part, is TGTGCCAGTACTTCACAGGGGGCCTATGGC. Protein: CASTSQGAYG. The entire CDR3 sequence reads CASTSQGAYGYTF.

This clone was seen at least ten times. The read finishes 3 residues shy of the CDR3 end, and the germline J gene is used to complete it. The chain recombines TRBV11-2 with TRBJ2-4; TRBD1 matches at 7 bases. Looked up from germline, CDR1 is SGHAT and CDR2 is FQNNGV. J lost 9 bases, V lost 5 bases, and 4 bases had no gene match. The CDR3 runs to 12 residues. CDR3 DNA, as far as it was read: TGTGCCAGCAGCCCATGGACAGGCATT. It codes for CASSPWTGI. The whole CDR3 is CASSPWTGIQYF.

This clone occurred a few times. The CDR3 end is not reached by the read, which stops 3 residues before it; the germline J gene fills it in. The J gene is TRBJ2-7, the V gene TRBV7-8; TRBD2 aligns across 7 bases. V shed 3 bases, J shed 2 bases, and the junction held 4 bases outside the gene matches. Germline CDR1 SGHVS, CDR2 FQNEAQ. The CDR3 is 14 residues long. Here the CDR3 reads CASSLRGFAYEQYF. The sequenced CDR3 bases are TGTGCCAGCAGCTTGCGGGGGTTCGCCTACGAG. The full variable domain, in which reference TRBV7-8 and TRBJ2-7 provide the parts outside the CDR3, is GAGVSQSPRYKVAKRGQDVALRCDPISGHVSLFWYQQALGQGPEFLTYFQNEAQLDKSGLPSDRFFAERPEGSVSTLKIQRTQQEDSAVYLCASSLRGFAYEQYFGPGTRLTVT.

At least ten counts were recorded for this clone. The read stops 3 residues short of the end of the CDR3; the missing end is completed from the germline J gene. J is TRBJ2-2 and V is TRBV13; no definite D call. Trimming cost V 1 base and J 0 bases, with 15 bases left between them. From germline, CDR1 is PRHDT and CDR2 FYEKMQ (reference sequence). CDR3 length: 18 residues. Partial CDR3 DNA: TGTGCCAGCAGCTTAGAGATGTTGAGGCTTTCGAACACCGGGGAG. Its protein product is CASSLEMLRLSNTGE. The full CDR3 reads CASSLEMLRLSNTGELFF.

With regard to this clone: Read data end 3 residues before the CDR3 end; the end is taken from the germline J gene. The chain joins TRBV7-9 to TRBJ1-2, with D possibly TRBD1 on 5 matching bases. The length of the CDR3 is 15 residues. In germline, CDR1 is SEHNR, CDR2 FQNEAQ (reference sequence). Incomplete CDR3 DNA: TGTGCCAGCAGCTTAGTCGCGGGGGGTTATCATGAC. This gives the protein CASSLVAGGYHD. The full CDR3 is CASSLVAGGYHDYTF.

This clone was recorded at least ten times. CDR3 loop: CASSMGWDRETGELFF. The CDR3 DNA, read in part, is TGTGCCAGTAGTATGGGTTGGGACAGGGAAACCGGGGAG. This chain joins TRBV19 and TRBJ2-2; 9 bases match TRBD1. Read coverage stops 3 residues before the CDR3 terminus; the germline J gene supplies the remainder. Trimming removed 3 bases from V and 5 bases from J; junction bases left unmatched: 7. This CDR3 is 16 amino acids long. Germline V gene sequence: CDR1 LNHDA, CDR2 SQIVND (reference sequence).

This clone was picked up many times. Sequencing ends 3 residues short of the CDR3 end; the germline J gene provides the rest. This sequence joins TRBV5-1 and TRBJ2-2; D is possibly TRBD1 (6 bases). The CDR3 covers 17 residues. Trimming stripped 0 bases from V and 0 bases from J, with 12 bases between. Germline CDR1 SGHRS, CDR2 YFSETQ. The CDR3 bases that were read are TGCGCCAGCAGCTTGGCAGGGACACGCGCGAACACCGGGGAG. This sequence encodes CASSLAGTRANTGE. The whole CDR3 sequence reads CASSLAGTRANTGELFF. Filled out from reference TRBV5-1 and TRBJ2-2, the complete variable domain reads KAGVTQTPRYLIKTRGQQVTLSCSPISGHRSVSWYQQTPGQGLQFLFEYFSETQRNKGNFPGRFSGRQFSNSRSEMNVSTLELGDSALYLCASSLAGTRANTGELFFGEGSRLTVL.

This clone was seen repeatedly, ten times or more. The read halts 3 residues ahead of the CDR3 end, with the missing end drawn from the germline J gene. J is TRBJ2-3 and V is TRBV19; 13 nucleotides line up with TRBD2. Germline V lookup: CDR1 LNHDA, CDR2 SQIVND (reference sequence). V lost 5 bases, J lost 5 bases, and 4 bases stayed unmatched. CDR3 length equals 15 residues. The CDR3 reads CASSSRLAGGDTQYF. CDR3 DNA (partial): TGTGCCAGTAGTTCGAGACTAGCGGGAGGAGATACG.

This clone was recorded at least ten times. The read terminates 3 residues before the CDR3 end, so the remaining end is supplied by the germline J gene. The chain links TRBV7-3 to TRBJ2-5; the D gene is possibly TRBD2 (6 bases). CDR1 and CDR2 from the germline V gene are SGHTA and FQGTGA. V lost 1 base, J lost 5 bases, and 11 bases lay in between. The length of the CDR3 is 14 residues. The CDR3 DNA, read in part, is TGTGCCAGCAGCTTAAGTCGGGCGGGGGAGACC. Encoded protein: CASSLSRAGET. The complete CDR3 protein is CASSLSRAGETQYF. Complete variable domain (other parts from reference TRBV7-3 and TRBJ2-5): GAGVSQTPSNKVTEKGKYVELRCDPISGHTALYWYRQSLGQGPEFLIYFQGTGAADDSGLPNDRFFAVRPEGSVSTLKIQRTERGDSAVYLCASSLSRAGETQYFGPGTRLLVL.

Concerning this clone itself: Compared with germline, one end of the junction differs, possibly owing to a read error. The sequence runs out 3 residues before the end of the CDR3; the remainder is reconstructed from the germline J gene. V gene TRBV6-1 combines with J gene TRBJ1-1, with 7 positions matching TRBD1. Germline CDR1 MNHNS, CDR2 SASEGT. The CDR3 length is 15 residues. The CDR3 sequence is CASREGTAESYEAFF. The sequenced part of the CDR3 DNA is TGTGCCAGCAGGGAAGGGACAGCGGAGTCCTACGAG.

In its sample, this clone was seen many times. Read sequence stops 3 residues before the CDR3 end, and the germline J gene provides the missing end. The chain couples TRBV20-1 to TRBJ1-3; perhaps TRBD1 as D (5 bases). This CDR3 has 14 amino acids. V was cut by 4 bases and J by 2 bases, with 12 bases left in between. Germline CDR1 reads DFQATT; CDR2 reads SNEGSKA (reference sequence). The CDR3 sequence: CSATGGGAGNTIYF. CDR3 bases read: TGCAGTGCTACGGGGGGGGGAGCTGGAAACACC.

The table lists this clone with many counts. Read coverage stops 3 residues before the CDR3 terminus; the germline J gene supplies the remainder. The chain has TRBV6-2 or TRBV6-3 and TRBJ2-4, with 15 bases matching TRBD2. CDR3 length equals 15 residues. Germline V gives CDR1 MNHEY, CDR2 SVGEGT. The chain's CDR3 is CASSNPGLAGGDQYF. The CDR3 DNA, read in part, is TGTGCCAGCAGCAACCCGGGACTAGCGGGAGGAGAT.

This clone appeared many times. The read terminates 3 residues ahead of where the CDR3 ends, so the germline J gene completes it. Other DNA variants within this sample encode the same CDR3. This sequence joins TRBV5-1 and TRBJ2-1; a possible D gene is TRBD2 (5 bases). The CDR3 consists of 13 residues. Germline CDR1 reads SGHRS; CDR2 reads YFSETQ. Trimming cost V 0 bases and J 5 bases, with 6 bases left between them. The CDR3 is CASSLGTDNEQFF. The covered CDR3 bases are TGCGCCAGCAGCTTGGGGACTGACAATGAG.

This clone occurred many times. The read terminates 3 residues ahead of where the CDR3 ends, so the germline J gene completes it. The rearrangement joins TRBV20-1 to TRBJ1-5, with 8 bases lining up with TRBD1. J was trimmed by 6 bases and V by 6 bases; bases with no gene match: 4. Germline CDR1 and CDR2: DFQATT and SNEGSKA (reference sequence). There are 12 residues in the CDR3. The CDR3 spells CSAGQGSQPQHF. CDR3 DNA (partial): TGCAGTGCCGGACAGGGAAGTCAGCCC.

This clone was picked up many times. The CDR3 end falls 3 residues outside the read, so it is completed with the germline J gene. The rearrangement joins TRBV20-1 to TRBJ2-1, with 9 bases identical to TRBD2. CDR3 length: 18 residues. The germline CDR1 and CDR2 sequences are DFQATT and SNEGSKA (reference sequence). After removal of 0 bases from V and 3 bases from J, the junction contained 12 bases not matched to a gene. The CDR3 sequence: CSARDLREGLMGYNEQFF. The covered CDR3 bases are TGCAGTGCTAGAGATTTGCGGGAGGGCCTGATGGGCTACAATGAG.